This T cell receptor (beta chain) came from a study of PD-1 blockade in classical Hodgkin lymphoma. Time point here: cycle 4 day 1 (C4D1), after 6 weeks of nivolumab. Exposure to brentuximab vedotin varied, and each patient had relapsed following autologous stem cell transplantation. Measured with immunoSEQ multiplex PCR; TCRdb has only the in-frame clones, and not every one. Of around 25,000 clones detected, more than 70% appear once; the ten largest clones hold around 21%. This clone was picked up a small number of times. This CDR3 has 17 residues. From germline, CDR1 is LNHNV and CDR2 YYDKDF (reference sequence). The V end lost 0 bases, the J end lost 1 base, and 14 bases lay between the germline ends.

The chain is built from TRBV15 and TRBJ2-3, with D possibly being TRBD1 or TRBD2 (5 bases each). This material consisted of peripheral blood mononuclear cells (PBMCs), taken before the fourth cycle of nivolumab. The TCR sequence derives from a human donor with classical Hodgkin lymphoma. CDR3 DNA: TGTGCCACCAGCAGAGATCGAAGAGGGGCTGGCACAGATACGCAGTATTTT. Translating gives CATSRDRRGAGTDTQYF.